This TCR beta chain was observed in a study of T cell responses to AZD1222 COVID-19 vaccine (dated by TCRdb to the early 2020s). Looking at the study overall: TCR sequencing covered more than 230 trial participants: 200 to 220 given two doses of AZD1222 and about 26 given two doses of MenACWY control vaccine. Enrollment into the trials was organized by age into subgroups of 18-55, 56-69 and 70-plus years, and those subgroups contained roughly 150, 30 and 60 TCR-sequenced participants, respectively. Findings and caveats that apply to the study as a whole: Spike-specific TCR breadth and depth rose significantly after two AZD1222 doses compared with day 0 and with MenACWY recipients. Reportedly, almost half of the unique spike-specific TCRs recognized epitopes lying outside the regions that are mutated in the B.1.351 and B.1.1.7 variants. Vaccine-associated CD4 TCRs spanned the whole spike protein, with dominant responses in regions 160-218 and 743-854. Only five or six AZD1222 recipients were SARS-CoV-2 seropositive at baseline, limiting conclusions about previously exposed vaccinees. In the small 56-69-year group, the increase in depth fell short of significance, most likely because of low power. Participants were mostly white British and included more females than males, and it was suggested by the authors that clonal diversity may have been underestimated. Because no day 14 peak-response samples were available, repertoires were characterized only after the peak T cell response.

As to this clone: No cognate antigen has been identified for it. No much larger clone is present one base from it, and per-base qualities are unavailable.

The sample's time point label is to be understood as: baseline before first vaccination. Explained via the paper, the treatment or condition label denotes: meningococcal conjugate vaccine given as trial control. Vaccinee samples came from UK trials COV001 and COV002, including a single-blind randomized controlled phase 2/3 trial of AZD1222 (ChAdOx1 nCoV-19) in healthy adults. Trial participant PBMC samples were collected at day 0 and day 28 after the second dose for TCRbeta chain sequencing. The CDR3 regions of human TCRbeta chains were analyzed by immunosequencing. Processing in the source paper ran as follows. Repertoire TCRs were checked for matches against a reference library of SARS-CoV-2-specific TCRs that had been generated using the MIRA antigen-specificity platform. Breadth was defined as the fraction of unique TCRs that were SARS-CoV-2-associated. Depth was defined as the fraction of total T cells that were SARS-CoV-2-associated. Using the MIRA data, each spike-specific TCR was assigned both to the spike region to which the TCR was reactive and to a CD4 or CD8 class. Log10-transformed breadth and depth values were compared by one-way ANOVA with Sidak's multiple comparisons tests. TCRdb mirrors the immuneACCESS table, restricted to in-frame sequences. Some clones are absent from its copies; in checked studies, under half trace to an unresolved V gene, and the reason for the others is unknown. That table gives V, J and clone size, and the DNA gave D and trimming. Counted in this sample were some 150,000 clones; around 90% of them appeared once. 4.4% of the sample is in the top ten clones.

The CDR3 runs 12 residues from the cysteine to the phenylalanine. Of all the DNA, just the CDR3 is kept, 36 bases in frame from base 1. The trim is 7 bases for V and 6 bases for J, with a gap of 10 bases between the germline ends. The receptor's source is an adult in good health. The V gene is TRBV12-3 or TRBV12-4 and the J gene is TRBJ2-1; too little of a D gene remains to name it. Sequenced here: peripheral blood, sampled on day 0 of MenACWY control vaccination. The CDR3 region reads CASTLGSNEQFF. The nucleotide sequence reads as follows: TGTGCCAGCACCCTGGGTAGCAATGAGCAGTTCTTC.